This is a list of T cell receptor beta chains from one sample in a study of a mutant IDH1 vaccine in newly diagnosed glioma. Their cognate antigens are unknown. Measured with immunoSEQ multiplex PCR; TCRdb has only the in-frame clones, and not every one. The data show 60,000 or so clones, about 88% seen once. Material: PBMCs, obtained from a glioma patient whose treatment included an IDH1 peptide vaccine. These TCRs come from a man in his forties or fifties with glioma. The CDR3 runs from the conserved cysteine through the conserved F or W. The order of the fields is clone size, J gene, D gene, V gene, CDR3 DNA, CDR3 protein. D genes are given only for firm matches. A clone size is listed for some rows: how often the clone was seen (once, few, many), or a class if it is expanded.

>few|TRBJ2-2|NA|TRBV5-1
TGCGCCAGCAGCTTGCTTCCAGGGACGAACACCGGGGAGCTGTTTTTT
CASSLLPGTNTGELFF
>NA|TRBJ1-1|TRBD1|TRBV7-3
TGTGCCAGCAGCACCACTTACAGGGGAGCTGAAGCTTTCTTT
CASSTTYRGAEAFF
>NA|TRBJ2-3|TRBD2|TRBV5-4
TGTGCCAGCAGCCCGATGACGGGAGGGTTTGGCACAGATACGCAGTATTTT
CASSPMTGGFGTDTQYF
>NA|TRBJ2-5|NA|TRBV7-6
TGTGCCAGCAGCTTCTTACAAGCGGACAACCGAGAGACCCAGTACTTC
CASSFLQADNRETQYF
>few|TRBJ1-1|NA|TRBV12-5
TGTGCTAGTGGCGTAGCCCTGGACACTGAAGCTTTCTTT
CASGVALDTEAFF
>NA|TRBJ2-7|NA|TRBV6-6
TGTGCCAGCAATGGCCCGTTCGAACGGGCCTACGAGCAGTACTTC
CASNGPFERAYEQYF
>NA|TRBJ1-6|NA|TRBV6-1
TGTGCCAGCAGTGAAAAGGAGTTTTCACCCCTCCACTTT
CASSEKEFSPLHF
>NA|TRBJ1-1|NA|TRBV2
TGTGCCAGCAGTGAGCGGCAGTTGAACACTGAAGCTTTCTTT
CASSERQLNTEAFF
>NA|TRBJ2-2|NA|TRBV27
TGTGCCAGCAGTTTAGAGGGCCGGGCTCTGTTTTTT
CASSLEGRALFF
>NA|TRBJ2-2|TRBD2|TRBV10-3
TGTGCCATCAGGCGGACTAGCGGGAGTTCGGACACCGGGGAGCTGTTTTTT
CAIRRTSGSSDTGELFF
>once|TRBJ2-5|NA|TRBV7-9
TGTGCCAGCAGCTTAGTAGGAGGGAATGGGGAGACCCAGTACTTC
CASSLVGGNGETQYF
>NA|TRBJ1-4|TRBD1|TRBV2
TGTGCCAGCAGTAGACTTCCCGTGGGACAGGGAAATGAAAAACTGTTTTTT
CASSRLPVGQGNEKLFF
>NA|TRBJ2-7|TRBD2|TRBV27
TGTGCCAGCAGTTTATGGGGACTAGCGGAACCCTACGAGCAGTACTTC
CASSLWGLAEPYEQYF
>NA|TRBJ1-3|NA|TRBV5-1
TGCGCCAGCAGCTTGCAGGGAAGATCTGGAAACACCATATATTTT
CASSLQGRSGNTIYF
>NA|TRBJ2-7|TRBD2|TRBV7-3
TGTGCCAGCAGCTTTGGGCGGGAGCTCTCCTACGAGCAGTACTTC
CASSFGRELSYEQYF
>NA|TRBJ2-1|NA|TRBV6-1
TGTGCCTCCCAGAGGGTTACGGGCAATGAGCAGTTCTTC
CASQRVTGNEQFF
>NA|TRBJ2-5|NA|TRBV7-2
TGTGCCAGCAGCCCATCGGGAGCCACCCCTAGGGAGCAGTACTTC
CASSPSGATPREQYF
>NA|TRBJ2-7|NA|TRBV15
TGTGCCACCAGCAGAAATCGGGACCCTTCATACGCCCAGTACTTC
CATSRNRDPSYAQYF
>NA|TRBJ2-3|TRBD2|TRBV5-4
TGTGCCAGCAGCACTAGCGGGGGAAAAGATACGCAGTATTTT
CASSTSGGKDTQYF
>few|TRBJ1-3|NA|TRBV21-1
TGTGCCAGCAGCATCACCGAGCCAACCTCTGGAAACACCATATATTTT
CASSITEPTSGNTIYF
>NA|TRBJ2-2|NA|TRBV19
TGTGCCAGTAGTAACGTCGTCGGCAGGGAGCTGTTTTTT
CASSNVVGRELFF
>NA|TRBJ2-7|NA|TRBV7-2
TGTGCCAGCAGCTTAGCAGGCAGGCCCTACGAGCAGTACTTC
CASSLAGRPYEQYF
>NA|TRBJ2-3|TRBD1|TRBV28
TGTGCCAGCAGTCCGCGGACAGGGCCTAGCACAGATACGCAGTATTTT
CASSPRTGPSTDTQYF
>NA|TRBJ1-1|NA|TRBV19
TGTGCCAGTAGTGCCGGGACCGAGGGCACTGAAGCTTTCTTT
CASSAGTEGTEAFF
>NA|TRBJ2-1|TRBD1|TRBV5-6
TGTGCCAGCAGCCTCGGACAGGGTGGTGAGCAGTTCTTC
CASSLGQGGEQFF
>NA|TRBJ2-1|NA|TRBV21-1
TGTGCCAGCAGCAAAAGGACTAGCGGGGGAGAGCAGTTCTTC
CASSKRTSGGEQFF
>NA|TRBJ1-1|NA|TRBV5-1
TGCGCCAGCAGCTGGGGACCGGGAGGGGAGTACACTGAAGCTTTCTTT
CASSWGPGGEYTEAFF
>NA|TRBJ2-6|NA|TRBV5-1
TGCGCCAGCAGCTTGAGTACGGGGCAAACTGGGGCCAACGTCCTGACTTTC
CASSLSTGQTGANVLTF
>NA|TRBJ2-2|NA|TRBV6-5
TGTGCCAGCAGTTACGACAGCGGCACCGGGGAGCTGTTTTTT
CASSYDSGTGELFF